These T cell receptor beta chains were read from a single sample in a study of T cells after yellow fever vaccination. TCRdb ran MiXCR on the 5' RACE reads and lists one entry per CDR3 protein. The table lists 350,000 to 450,000 distinct CDR3 sequences, around 20% of them singletons. The sequenced sample was PBMCs, obtained before the yellow fever booster vaccination. The receptors stem from a man between 18 and 35 years old who received the YFV17D yellow fever vaccine. Both conserved end residues are part of each CDR3. A D gene is named only where the DNA matches it firmly. The size entry is marked missing in some rows and otherwise reads once, few, many or a size class.

clone_size j_call d_call v_call cdr3_aa cdr3_nt
few TRBJ2-5 TRBD1 TRBV20-1 CSAEDRGWETQYF TGCAGTGCTGAGGACAGGGGGTGGGAGACCCAGTACTTC
NA TRBJ1-6 NA TRBV6-5 CASTRTRYNSPLHF TGTGCCAGCACCCGGACGCGCTATAATTCACCCCTCCACTTT
NA TRBJ1-3 NA TRBV6-1 CASSHTRVTGNTIYF TGTGCCAGCAGTCACACGAGGGTGACTGGAAACACCATATATTTT
few TRBJ1-1 NA TRBV9 CASSDLGGRATEAFF TGTGCCAGCAGCGACCTCGGGGGCAGGGCAACTGAAGCTTTCTTT
NA TRBJ1-5 NA TRBV2 CASSELGQGSYQPQHF TGTGCCAGCAGTGAACTGGGGCAGGGTTCCTATCAGCCCCAGCATTTT
NA TRBJ1-1 NA TRBV12-5 CASGLVLGVNAEAFF TGTGCTAGTGGTTTGGTACTGGGTGTGAATGCTGAAGCTTTCTTT
NA TRBJ2-3 TRBD1 TRBV7-3 CASSLRPPGQGRTDTQYF TGTGCCAGCAGCTTACGCCCTCCGGGACAGGGCCGCACAGATACGCAGTATTTT
few TRBJ2-7 TRBD1 TRBV4-1 CASSHRTGGYEQYF TGCGCCAGCAGCCATCGGACAGGGGGCTACGAGCAGTACTTC
NA TRBJ1-5 NA TRBV7-9 CASSLVGEGQPQHF TGTGCCAGCAGCTTAGTCGGGGAAGGGCAGCCCCAGCATTTT
NA TRBJ1-3 NA TRBV5-6 CASSLGHLSSGNTIYF TGTGCCAGCAGCTTGGGCCACTTAAGCTCTGGAAACACCATATATTTT
few TRBJ2-2 NA TRBV4-3 CASSPRCCRRLDFGELFF TGCGCCAGCAGCCCCAGGTGTTGTAGACGCCTCGACTTTGGGGAGCTGTTTTTT
many TRBJ2-5 NA TRBV20-1 CSARSGGGWETQYF TGCAGTGCTAGGTCAGGAGGGGGCTGGGAGACCCAGTACTTC
NA TRBJ1-6 TRBD1 TRBV14 CASSHFGQGSSYNSPLHF TGTGCCAGCAGCCATTTTGGACAGGGGTCATCCTATAATTCACCCCTCCACTTT
NA TRBJ2-2 TRBD1 TRBV5-1 CASSLRQGNTGELFF TGCGCCAGCAGCTTGAGACAGGGTAACACCGGGGAGCTGTTTTTT
NA TRBJ2-2 TRBD1 TRBV9 CASSASGQGYTGELFF TGTGCCAGCAGCGCTTCAGGACAGGGCTACACCGGGGAGCTGTTTTTT
NA TRBJ2-3 NA TRBV5-6 CASRYNEPLTDTQYF TGTGCCAGCAGGTATAACGAACCTCTCACAGATACGCAGTATTTT
few TRBJ1-5 NA TRBV12-3/TRBV12-4 CASSPSGSNQPQHF TGTGCCAGCTCGCCATCGGGCTCCAATCAGCCCCAGCATTTT
NA TRBJ2-1 TRBD2 TRBV12-3/TRBV12-4 CASTPRGLAGGQFF TGTGCCAGCACCCCACGGGGACTAGCGGGAGGGCAGTTCTTC
many TRBJ1-1 NA TRBV6-6 CASSYSVDMNTEAFF TGTGCCAGCAGTTACTCGGTGGATATGAACACTGAAGCTTTCTTT
few TRBJ1-2 TRBD1 TRBV5-1 CASSPEGARYGYTF TGCGCCAGCAGTCCCGAGGGGGCCAGGTATGGCTACACCTTC
few TRBJ1-5 TRBD1 TRBV27 CASSNTGEWDQPQHF TGTGCCAGCAGTAACACAGGGGAGTGGGATCAGCCCCAGCATTTT
NA TRBJ1-4 NA TRBV6-2/TRBV6-3 CASSWLPGANEKLFF TGTGCCAGCAGTTGGTTACCGGGCGCTAATGAAAAACTGTTTTTT
NA TRBJ1-1 TRBD1 TRBV5-1 CASSLGQGWDEAFF TGCGCCAGCAGCCTAGGACAGGGGTGGGATGAAGCTTTCTTT
NA TRBJ2-2 TRBD2 TRBV27 CASSSPLGLVGTGELFF TGTGCCAGCAGTTCTCCACTAGGACTAGTCGGCACCGGGGAGCTGTTTTTT